This is a list of T cell receptor beta chains from one sample in a study of T cell responses to AZD1222 COVID-19 vaccine. The assay was immunoSEQ multiplex PCR, and TCRdb's table has in-frame clones only and misses some. The sample has about 99,000 clones, around 87% seen once. Here the sequenced sample was peripheral blood, taken on day 0 of AZD1222 vaccination. The receptors originated from an adult in good health. CDR3s include the opening cysteine and the closing phenylalanine or tryptophan. D genes are given only for firm matches. Expanded clones are given a class, and other clones once, few, many or no size at all.

V,D,size,J,DNA,CDR3
TRBV5-4,TRBD1,NA,TRBJ1-2,TGTGCCAGCAGGCGGGACAGGGGGCTCCATGGCTACACCTTC,CASRRDRGLHGYTF
TRBV19,TRBD2,NA,TRBJ2-1,TGTGCCAGTAGTATAGGGTTAGCGGGAGGGCCGGGCAATGAGCAGTTCTTC,CASSIGLAGGPGNEQFF
TRBV3-1/TRBV3-2,NA,NA,TRBJ1-5,TGTGCCAGCAGCCCCTCCGGGGCCTCGGAGCCCCAGCATTTT,CASSPSGASEPQHF
TRBV3-1/TRBV3-2,TRBD1,NA,TRBJ2-7,TGTGCCAGCAGCCAAGCCGGGACAGCCAACTACGAGCAGTACTTC,CASSQAGTANYEQYF
TRBV4-1,TRBD2,NA,TRBJ2-1,TGCGCCAGCAGCCGAGGGACTAGCGGAAAAAATGAGCAGTTCTTC,CASSRGTSGKNEQFF
TRBV5-1,NA,NA,TRBJ1-1,TGCGCCAGCAGCTTGAAAGGCTACGGCACTGAAGCTTTCTTT,CASSLKGYGTEAFF
TRBV5-1,TRBD2,NA,TRBJ2-5,TGCGCCAGCAGCTTCGGTGGGAGGGCCTTCAGAGAGACCCAGTACTTC,CASSFGGRAFRETQYF
TRBV6-5,TRBD2,once,TRBJ2-1,TGTGCCAGCAGTCGGACTAGCGGGAGTGGCCATGAGCAGTTCTTC,CASSRTSGSGHEQFF
TRBV6-5,NA,NA,TRBJ1-1,TGTGCCAGCAGACCAGGGGACGGGGTGAACACTGAAGCTTTCTTT,CASRPGDGVNTEAFF
TRBV20-1,TRBD1,few,TRBJ1-2,TGCAGTGTCGCCCAGGACAGGGACTACACCTTC,CSVAQDRDYTF
TRBV24-1,TRBD2,once,TRBJ2-1,TGTGCCACCAGTGAAATAGCGGGAGGGCCCTATGAGCAGTTCTTC,CATSEIAGGPYEQFF
TRBV18,NA,NA,TRBJ1-1,TGTGCCAGCTCACCGCGACTGGACAGCACTGAAGCTTTCTTT,CASSPRLDSTEAFF
TRBV7-8,NA,NA,TRBJ1-2,TGTGCCAGCAGCCTAAGGAACTATGGCTACACCTTC,CASSLRNYGYTF
TRBV3-1/TRBV3-2,NA,NA,TRBJ1-2,TGTGCCAGCAGTGCGGGCGGGTATGGCTACACCTTC,CASSAGGYGYTF
TRBV7-8,TRBD1,NA,TRBJ1-2,TGTGCCAGCAGCATGCGACAGGGAAGGATGAACTATGGCTACACCTTC,CASSMRQGRMNYGYTF
TRBV19,NA,NA,TRBJ2-1,TGTGCCAGTAGTTTCCAGTCCCGGGACTTTTCACGCTCCTACAATGAGCAGTTCTTC,CASSFQSRDFSRSYNEQFF
TRBV7-2,TRBD1,NA,TRBJ2-5,TGTGCCAGCAGCTCACAACAGGGGAACCAAGAGACCCAGTACTTC,CASSSQQGNQETQYF
TRBV10-3,TRBD1,NA,TRBJ1-2,TGTGCCATCAGTCCGGACAGGTGGTCCTATGGCTACACCTTC,CAISPDRWSYGYTF
TRBV27,NA,NA,TRBJ1-3,TGTGCCAGCAGTTTACGGCCTAACGGAAACACCATATATTTT,CASSLRPNGNTIYF
TRBV5-5,TRBD2,NA,TRBJ2-7,TGTGCCAGCAGCTTGTCTAGAGCGGGGGCAAGCTCCTACGAGCAGTACTTC,CASSLSRAGASSYEQYF
TRBV24-1,NA,NA,TRBJ1-1,TGTGCCACCAGTGAGGGCAGGGGCGGCACTGAAGCTTTCTTT,CATSEGRGGTEAFF
TRBV7-2,NA,NA,TRBJ1-1,TGTGCCAGCAGCTTGTTGACTCAGAACACTGAAGCTTTCTTT,CASSLLTQNTEAFF
TRBV2,TRBD2,few,TRBJ2-7,TGTGCCAGCAGGGCCGAGGGACTAGCGGGATTC,CASRAEGLAGF
TRBV5-3,TRBD1,NA,TRBJ2-7,TGTGCCAGAAGCTCCTACCCCCTCGGGACAGGTATTTGCTACGAGCAGTACTTC,CARSSYPLGTGICYEQYF
TRBV20-1,NA,NA,TRBJ1-2,TGCAGTGCTAGTCCCAAGGACTATGGCTACACCTTC,CSASPKDYGYTF
TRBV28,NA,NA,TRBJ1-5,TGTGCCAGCAGTTTGGGGGGTTTTCAGCCCCAGCATTTT,CASSLGGFQPQHF
TRBV6-1,TRBD1,NA,TRBJ2-2,TGTGCCAGCAGTGAATCCATTCGAGGGGGCGCGAACACCGGGGAGCTGTTTTTT,CASSESIRGGANTGELFF
TRBV7-2,NA,NA,TRBJ2-7,TGTGCCAGCAGCTTAGCTAGACGAAAAACCTACGAGCAGTACTTC,CASSLARRKTYEQYF
TRBV10-2,TRBD1,NA,TRBJ1-3,TGCGCCAGCAGTCAGACAGGGGGCTCTGGAAACACCATATATTTT,CASSQTGGSGNTIYF
TRBV3-1/TRBV3-2,NA,NA,TRBJ2-7,TGTGCCAGCAGCCAGGCCTACGAGCAGTACTTC,CASSQAYEQYF
TRBV19,NA,NA,TRBJ1-5,TGTGCCAGTAGTATTCTTCCCTTCAATCAGCCCCAGCATTTT,CASSILPFNQPQHF
TRBV18,NA,NA,TRBJ2-7,TGTGCCAGCTCACCCAGGGGCTCCAGCTCCTACGAGCAGTACTTC,CASSPRGSSSYEQYF
TRBV11-2,TRBD1,NA,TRBJ2-3,TGTGCCAGCAGCTCTAGGGACAGGAGTAGCACAGATACGCAGTATTTT,CASSSRDRSSTDTQYF
TRBV5-4,TRBD1,few,TRBJ1-4,TGTGCCAGCAGCTCCGGACAGGCGGGGCGAGGGAATGAAAAACTGTTTTTT,CASSSGQAGRGNEKLFF
TRBV5-6,NA,once,TRBJ2-3,TGTGCCAGCAGCTTCAGCGGGTCAGATACGCAGTATTTT,CASSFSGSDTQYF
TRBV28,NA,NA,TRBJ1-5,TGTGCCAGCAGCGAGCAGCTTGGGTTGACGGGGGGTCAGCCCCAGCATTTT,CASSEQLGLTGGQPQHF
TRBV30,TRBD1,NA,TRBJ1-1,TGTGCCTGGAGTGCCGGACAGGGCAAAGCTTTCTTT,CAWSAGQGKAFF
TRBV7-8,NA,NA,TRBJ1-1,TGTGCCAGCAGCTTATTTGGGGGTCAAACCGAGAACACTGAAGCTTTCTTT,CASSLFGGQTENTEAFF
TRBV30,NA,NA,TRBJ2-3,TGTGCCTGGAGTTCGGGAACTAGCACAGATACGCAGTATTTT,CAWSSGTSTDTQYF
TRBV10-2,NA,NA,TRBJ1-2,TGCGCCACCAGCTCCTCTACGGGCTCCTATGGCTACACCTTC,CATSSSTGSYGYTF
TRBV9,TRBD2,NA,TRBJ2-2,TGTGCCAGCAGCAAACGGACTAGCGGGGCGGGGAACACCGGGGAGCTGTTTTTT,CASSKRTSGAGNTGELFF
TRBV3-1/TRBV3-2,NA,NA,TRBJ2-5,TGTGCCAGCAGCCAAATACAGGACAACCAAGAGACCCAGTACTTC,CASSQIQDNQETQYF
TRBV29-1,TRBD1,NA,TRBJ2-5,TGCAGCGTGGGGGACAGTGGGGCTCGGGGGACCCAGTACTTC,CSVGDSGARGTQYF
TRBV9,NA,NA,TRBJ2-3,TGTGCCAGCAGCTCCTCGGACAGCACAGATACGCAGTATTTT,CASSSSDSTDTQYF
TRBV28,TRBD2,NA,TRBJ2-1,TGTGCCAGCAGTGGGTGGACTAGCGGGAAAAATGAGCAGTTCTTC,CASSGWTSGKNEQFF
TRBV7-2,NA,NA,TRBJ1-1,TGTGCCAGCAGCGATTGGACGGGGAACACTGAAGCTTTCTTT,CASSDWTGNTEAFF
TRBV4-1,TRBD1,once,TRBJ1-1,TGCGCCAGCAGCCACCACAGGGGAGAAGGGACTGAAGTTTTCTTT,CASSHHRGEGTEVFF